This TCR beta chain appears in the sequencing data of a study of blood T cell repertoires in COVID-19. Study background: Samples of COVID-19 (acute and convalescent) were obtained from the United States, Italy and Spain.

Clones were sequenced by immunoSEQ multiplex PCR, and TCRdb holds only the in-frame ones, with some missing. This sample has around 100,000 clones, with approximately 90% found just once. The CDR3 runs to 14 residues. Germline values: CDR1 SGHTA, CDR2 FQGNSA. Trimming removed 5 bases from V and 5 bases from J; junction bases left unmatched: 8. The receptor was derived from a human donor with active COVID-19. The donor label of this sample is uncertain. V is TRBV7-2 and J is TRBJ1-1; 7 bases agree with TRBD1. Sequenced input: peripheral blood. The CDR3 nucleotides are TGTGCCAGCAGCACCAGGACAGGACGGACTGAAGCTTTCTTT. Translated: CASSTRTGRTEAFF.